The 32 T cell receptor beta chains listed next were all sequenced from one sample in a study of CD8+ T cells in alopecia areata. The authors extracted RNA and reverse transcribed it into cDNA as the sequencing template. Profiled with immunoSEQ multiplex PCR; TCRdb holds only in-frame clones, not every one. The sample consists of 130,000 or so clones, around 50% of them appearing once. Source material: NKG2D-low CD8+ T cells sorted from blood. The receptors were sampled from a human donor with alopecia areata.

CDR3 DNA sequence: TGTGCCAGCAGCTTAATTTTAGCGGGAGAATACGAGCAGTACTTC. It specifies CASSLILAGEYEQYF. This sequence joins TRBV7-2 and TRBJ2-7; 9 nucleotides agree with TRBD2. V was pared by 2 bases and J by 4 bases, with 6 bases of the junction left unmatched. This CDR3 is 15 amino acids long. CDR1 and CDR2 (germline): SGHTA, FQGNSA. The entire variable domain, with the rest obtained from reference TRBV7-2 and TRBJ2-7, is as follows: GAGVSQSPSNKVTEKGKDVELRCDPISGHTALYWYRQSLGQGLEFLIYFQGNSAPDKSGLPSDRFSAERTGGSVSTLTIQRTQQEDSAVYLCASSLILAGEYEQYFGPGTRLTVT.

The rearrangement links TRBV28 to TRBJ2-5; no firm D call. The CDR3 has 13 residues. Trimming cost V 1 base and J 5 bases, with 8 bases left between them. Germline V gives CDR1 MDHEN, CDR2 SYDVKM. The CDR3 region has the DNA TGTGCCAGCAGTTTATCGGAAGCGGAGACCCAGTACTTC. Encoded protein: CASSLSEAETQYF. Filled out from reference TRBV28 and TRBJ2-5, the complete variable domain reads DVKVTQSSRYLVKRTGEKVFLECVQDMDHENMFWYRQDPGLGLRLIYFSYDVKMKEKGDIPEGYSVSREKKERFSLILESASTNQTSMYLCASSLSEAETQYFGPGTRLLVL.

Note on this clone: Other nucleotide sequences in the sample specify the same CDR3. The gene calls are TRBV6-5 and TRBJ2-7; D is unresolved. The germline gives CDR1 MNHEY, CDR2 SVGAGI. CDR3 length equals 14 residues. The germline V and J ends were trimmed by 0 bases and 1 base, with 7 bases remaining between them. CDR3 sequence reads: CASSYSDSSYEQYF. For the CDR3, the DNA is TGTGCCAGCAGTTACTCAGACTCTTCCTACGAGCAGTACTTC.

This chain connects TRBV29-1 to TRBJ1-2, with a tentative D call TRBD1 (5 bases). This CDR3 contains 13 residues. The V gene lost 5 bases and the J gene lost 4 bases, with 14 bases spanning the gap. Germline CDR1 and CDR2: SQVTM and ANQGSEA. CDR3 bases: TGCAGCGTTCCGGGGGGAGAGAGCTATGGCTACACCTTC. This sequence encodes CSVPGGESYGYTF.

CDR3 in DNA: TGTGCCAGCAGCTTACTATCGGACAGGGACGCTTTCTTT. Its protein product is CASSLLSDRDAFF. The chain couples TRBV13 to TRBJ1-1; 8 nucleotides agree with TRBD1. Germline-derived CDR1 and CDR2 are PRHDT and FYEKMQ (reference sequence). This CDR3 contains 13 residues. V trimming: 2 bases; J trimming: 11 bases; junction bases outside the gene matches: 7.

V gene TRBV27 combines with J gene TRBJ2-1; 10 bases are shared with TRBD1. J gave up 9 bases and V 6 bases, and 5 bases lay outside the gene matches. The CDR3 length is 13 residues. Germline V gene data show CDR1 as MNHEY and CDR2 as SMNVEV (reference sequence). DNA of the CDR3: TGTGCCAGCAGCGGGACAGGGGTTGGTGAGCAGTTCTTC. This gives the protein CASSGTGVGEQFF.

The chain is built from TRBV7-9 and TRBJ2-1, with D tentatively TRBD2 (6 bases). Germline loops: CDR1 SEHNR, CDR2 FQNEAQ (reference sequence). Trimming took 5 bases from V and 10 from J, leaving 9 bases between them. The CDR3 sequence is 11 residues long. The CDR3 protein is CASSHAGEQFF. Here the CDR3 DNA reads TGTGCCAGCAGCCACGCGGGGGAGCAGTTCTTC.

The rearrangement links TRBV30 to TRBJ2-7; the D is unclear. The ends were cut back, 0 bases at V and 3 bases at J, with 9 bases in the middle. The CDR3 totals 13 residues. The germline V gene encodes CDR1 GTSNPN and CDR2 SVGIG (reference sequence). CDR3 coding DNA: TGTGCCTGGAGTGTACTCTCTGGCTACGAGCAGTACTTC. Translated: CAWSVLSGYEQYF.

This clone was counted a few times. V usage is TRBV29-1 and J usage is TRBJ2-7; tentatively, D is TRBD2 (6 bases). The ends were cut back, 1 base at V and 1 base at J, with 14 bases in the middle. This CDR3 is built from 15 residues. Per the germline V gene, CDR1 is SQVTM and CDR2 is ANQGSEA. CDR3: CSVEGGGLTSYEQYF. The CDR3 region has the DNA TGCAGCGTTGAAGGTGGAGGGTTAACGTCCTACGAGCAGTACTTC.

V usage is TRBV7-9 and J usage is TRBJ2-3; D ambiguous. Trimming stripped 3 bases from V and 0 bases from J, with 4 bases between. CDR1 SEHNR and CDR2 FQNEAQ come from the germline V gene (reference sequence). The length of the CDR3 is 13 residues. The CDR3: CASSFDSTDTQYF. CDR3 nucleotide sequence: TGTGCCAGCAGCTTCGACAGCACAGATACGCAGTATTTT.

The J gene is TRBJ2-3, the V gene TRBV4-3; the D call may be TRBD1 or TRBD2 (5 bases each). Germline CDR1 is LGHNA and CDR2 is YSLEER. This CDR3 has 14 amino acids. The V end lost 1 base, the J end lost 5 bases, and 10 bases lay between the germline ends. CDR3 sequence (DNA): TGCGCCAGCAGCCAAGCTGGGGGTCTAGATACGCAGTATTTT. Translated, it gives CASSQAGGLDTQYF.

V is TRBV29-1 and J is TRBJ2-7, with no clear D. V lost 3 bases, J lost 2 bases, and 8 bases lay in between. CDR3 length: 12 amino acids. Per germline, CDR1 SQVTM and CDR2 ANQGSEA. The CDR3 DNA is TGCAGCGTTGAGCAGGAAACCTACGAGCAGTACTTC. Amino acids: CSVEQETYEQYF.

This clone showed up just once. CDR3 sequence: CAWTQGYEQYF. CDR3 nucleotides: TGTGCCTGGACCCAGGGATACGAGCAGTACTTC. The chain carries TRBV30 and TRBJ2-7; D is possibly TRBD1 (5 bases). V shed 4 bases and J shed 4 bases, with 8 bases lying between them. Per germline, CDR1 GTSNPN and CDR2 SVGIG (reference sequence). The CDR3 sequence is 11 residues long.

The chain employs TRBV29-1 and TRBJ2-3; D is unresolved. V was clipped by 5 bases and J by 6 bases, with 24 bases between them. CDR1 and CDR2 from the germline V gene are SQVTM and ANQGSEA. This CDR3 comprises 16 residues. CDR3 DNA sequence: TGCAGCGTTCCCCCGCGGTTTAGCTTCGCCGGGGATACGCAGTATTTT. This codes for CSVPPRFSFAGDTQYF.

The rearrangement uses TRBV28 and TRBJ1-6, with 9 positions matching TRBD1. The CDR3 has 14 amino acids. V gave up 6 bases and J gave up 10 bases; unmatched junction bases: 7. Per germline, CDR1 MDHEN and CDR2 SYDVKM. DNA of the CDR3: TGTGCCAGCAGGACCGGGACAGGGTTCTCACCCCTCCACTTT. Amino acids: CASRTGTGFSPLHF.

The sample holds a few counts of this clone. This chain uses TRBV27 with TRBJ1-2; no reliable D call. Trimming shortened V by 6 bases and J by 6 bases, and 23 bases separated the two germline ends. The germline V gene encodes CDR1 MNHEY and CDR2 SMNVEV (reference sequence). This CDR3 has 16 residues. In nucleotides, the CDR3 is TGTGCCAGCAGGTGGGTCGATGGCGGAGGATTTGATGGCTACACCTTC. It yields the protein CASRWVDGGGFDGYTF.

In regard to this clone: Other DNA sequences in the same sample also yield this CDR3. The rearrangement uses TRBV29-1 and TRBJ2-7, with D hard to call. CDR1 and CDR2 from the germline V gene are SQVTM and ANQGSEA. The ends were cut back, 3 bases at V and 3 bases at J, with 9 bases in the middle. The CDR3 runs 12 residues. The CDR3 DNA is TGCAGCGTTGAGGAAGAGAGCTACGAGCAGTACTTC. Its protein is CSVEEESYEQYF.

This chain connects TRBV6-4 to TRBJ2-2; no clear D gene. The CDR3 contains 12 residues. The germline V and J ends were trimmed by 8 bases and 3 bases, with 7 bases remaining between them. Per the germline V gene, CDR1 is MRHNA and CDR2 is SNTAGT. CDR3 nucleotide sequence: TGTGCCAGCGCCGACTACACCGGGGAGCTGTTTTTT. This encodes CASADYTGELFF.

This clone was seen only once. J is TRBJ1-1 and V is TRBV9; possibly TRBD1 for D (5 bases). Trimming removed 0 bases at V and 2 bases at J, with 8 bases between. Germline loops: CDR1 SGDLS, CDR2 YYNGEE. The CDR3 totals 14 residues. Written as DNA, the CDR3 is TGTGCCAGCAGCGTAGGGACACTAAACACTGAAGCTTTCTTT. Translating gives CASSVGTLNTEAFF.

In this sample, this clone turned up a few times. J is TRBJ1-2 and V is TRBV29-1, with unresolved D. CDR3 length: 11 amino acids. Trimming cost V 5 bases and J 6 bases, with 10 bases left between them. CDR1 and CDR2 (germline): SQVTM, ANQGSEA. The DNA for the CDR3 is TGCAGCGTTACGGGAGAGAATGGCTACACCTTC. This gives the protein CSVTGENGYTF.

The chain recombines TRBV5-1 with TRBJ2-7; D unclear. The V end was cut by 0 bases, the J end by 7 bases, with 14 bases between. The CDR3 sequence is 14 residues long. Germline V gene lookup returns CDR1 SGHRS and CDR2 YFSETQ. The CDR3 spells CASSLAATYSEQYF. The CDR3 DNA follows: TGCGCCAGCAGCTTGGCAGCGACCTACTCGGAGCAGTACTTC. Looking up the rest from reference TRBV5-1 and TRBJ2-7 gives the full variable domain: KAGVTQTPRYLIKTRGQQVTLSCSPISGHRSVSWYQQTPGQGLQFLFEYFSETQRNKGNFPGRFSGRQFSNSRSEMNVSTLELGDSALYLCASSLAATYSEQYFGPGTRLTVT.

This clone was seen only once. This chain uses TRBV30 with TRBJ2-4, with TRBD2 matching over 8 bases. V lost 5 bases, J lost 6 bases, and 6 bases stayed unmatched. The CDR3 extends over 13 amino acids. Germline lookup yields CDR1 GTSNPN and CDR2 SVGIG (reference sequence). The CDR3: CAWARTSRNIQYF. DNA for the CDR3: TGTGCCTGGGCTAGGACTAGCAGAAACATTCAGTACTTC. The complete variable domain, with remaining parts taken from reference TRBV30 and TRBJ2-4, reads SQTIHQWPATLVQPVGSPLSLECTVEGTSNPNLYWYRQAAGRGLQLLFYSVGIGQISSEVPQNLSASRPQDRQFILSSKKLLLSDSGFYLCAWARTSRNIQYFGAGTRLSVL.

The chain carries TRBV29-1 and TRBJ2-5; D unresolved. The DNA end is a closer match to TRBJ2-7, so the J assignment may be wrong. The CDR3 length is 13 residues. The V gene's germline CDR1 is SQVTM and CDR2 ANQGSEA. The CDR3 DNA reads as TGCAGCGTCTCCTCATTAGACTCCTACGAGCAGTACTTC. It translates to CSVSSLDSYEQYF.

A word on this clone: Other nucleotide sequences in the sample specify the same CDR3. The chain couples TRBV29-1 to TRBJ1-1; unclear D gene. V shed 3 bases and J shed 6 bases, with 5 bases lying between them. In germline, CDR1 is SQVTM, CDR2 ANQGSEA. This CDR3 spans 10 amino acids. CDR3 nucleotides: TGCAGCGTTGATGGGGCTGAAGCTTTCTTT. Protein: CSVDGAEAFF.

The V and J genes are TRBV29-1 and TRBJ1-2; D is uncertain. V was shortened by 0 bases and J by 4 bases, with 9 bases between the two germline ends. Germline assignment: CDR1 SQVTM and CDR2 ANQGSEA. The CDR3 covers 13 residues. The CDR3 sequence is CSVEDRSTYGYTF. The CDR3 coding sequence is TGCAGCGTTGAAGACAGGTCTACCTATGGCTACACCTTC. Full variable domain (rest looked up from reference TRBV29-1 and TRBJ1-2): SAVISQKPSRDICQRGTSLTIQCQVDSQVTMMFWYRQQPGQSLTLIATANQGSEATYESGFVIDKFPISRPNLTFSTLTVSNMSPEDSSIYLCSVEDRSTYGYTFGSGTRLTVV.

The CDR3 sequence is CSVGTSGDSVVPSYEQYF. The CDR3 DNA is TGCAGCGTTGGAACGAGCGGGGACTCGGTTGTACCTTCCTACGAGCAGTACTTC. The chain uses TRBV29-1 and TRBJ2-7; 7 positions agree with TRBD2. Germline trimming cut 4 bases from V and 1 base from J; bases unmatched to any gene: 19. This CDR3 region has 18 residues. Germline V gene lookup returns CDR1 SQVTM and CDR2 ANQGSEA.

The V and J genes are TRBV29-1 and TRBJ1-2, with no clear D. V lost 3 bases and J 8 bases, leaving 13 bases between the germline ends. The CDR3 covers 12 residues. The germline gives CDR1 SQVTM, CDR2 ANQGSEA. The DNA of the CDR3 is TGCAGCGTTGAGGGTGGGCAGTTGGGCTACACCTTC. Its translation is CSVEGGQLGYTF.

The chain recombines TRBV27 with TRBJ2-7; 9 nucleotides match TRBD1. The V segment lost 6 bases and the J segment 5 bases; nucleotides outside the gene matches: 8. CDR1 MNHEY and CDR2 SMNVEV come from the germline V gene (reference sequence). This CDR3 comprises 14 residues. Here the CDR3 reads CASSQPGQGNEQYF. The CDR3, as DNA: TGTGCCAGCAGCCAGCCGGGACAGGGTAACGAGCAGTACTTC.

This clone has a handful of counts. Additional DNA sequences in this sample encode the identical CDR3. The chain is built from TRBV29-1 and TRBJ2-1; D is undetermined. The CDR3 is 14 residues long. Trimming shortened V by 4 bases and J by 0 bases, and 10 bases separated the two germline ends. Per germline, CDR1 SQVTM and CDR2 ANQGSEA. The CDR3: CSVGVGSSYNEQFF. CDR3 nucleotide sequence: TGCAGCGTTGGGGTAGGGTCCTCCTACAATGAGCAGTTCTTC.

The genes are TRBV29-1 and TRBJ2-7; D gene ambiguous. CDR1 is SQVTM, CDR2 ANQGSEA, per germline. This CDR3 is built from 11 residues. V dropped 6 bases and J dropped 6 bases, with 12 bases sitting between them. CDR3 in amino acids: CSVHLLGEQYF. The DNA of the CDR3 is TGCAGCGTCCATCTCCTCGGCGAGCAGTACTTC.

This clone was found a few times. V and J are TRBV5-1 and TRBJ2-5, with TRBD2 matching over 7 bases. The germline V gene has CDR1 SGHRS and CDR2 YFSETQ. This CDR3 is 13 amino acids long. V lost 1 base and J lost 5; bases outside the gene matches: 2. The CDR3 region is CASSLMGGETQYF. In DNA form, the CDR3 reads TGCGCCAGCAGCTTGATGGGAGGGGAGACCCAGTACTTC. The variable domain in full, with the rest retrieved from reference TRBV5-1 and TRBJ2-5, is KAGVTQTPRYLIKTRGQQVTLSCSPISGHRSVSWYQQTPGQGLQFLFEYFSETQRNKGNFPGRFSGRQFSNSRSEMNVSTLELGDSALYLCASSLMGGETQYFGPGTRLLVL.

This clone was found a few times. The chain uses TRBV29-1 and TRBJ2-1, with D hard to call. V was shortened by 4 bases and J by 6 bases, with 10 bases between the two germline ends. The germline gives CDR1 SQVTM, CDR2 ANQGSEA. CDR3 length: 12 amino acids. The CDR3 region is CSVVSKPNEQFF. CDR3 DNA sequence: TGCAGCGTTGTATCCAAGCCCAATGAGCAGTTCTTC.